The 25 T cell receptor beta chains listed next were all sequenced from one sample in a study of vaccination and CD4 T cells after COVID-19. Treatment: approximately 9-day PBMC culture with coronavirus spike peptide pools or control peptides (ViraFEST assay). The study sequenced cultured CD4+ T cell DNA using the Oncomine TCR Beta short-read assay. TCRdb recomputed calls from the PCR reads with MiXCR, one row per CDR3 protein. The table records roughly 13,000 distinct CDR3 sequences, 50% of them present only once. Their antigen targets remain unknown. What was sequenced was CD4+ T cells from blood, cultured in vitro. All receptors come from a human donor who had recovered from COVID-19.

The V and J genes are TRBV27 and TRBJ1-5; a weak D match, TRBD1 (5 bases). Germline V gene lookup returns CDR1 MNHEY and CDR2 SMNVEV (reference sequence). The CDR3 length is 16 residues. Trimming shortened V by 6 bases and J by 6 bases, and 21 bases separated the two germline ends. The CDR3: CASRPREGDLFQPQHF. CDR3 bases: TGTGCCAGCAGACCCCGGGAAGGGGATTTGTTTCAGCCCCAGCATTTT.

The chain joins TRBV20-1 to TRBJ2-3; D is tentatively TRBD1 or TRBD2 (6 bases each). The V end lost 5 bases, the J end lost 2 bases, and 17 bases lay between the germline ends. The CDR3 has 15 residues. Germline values: CDR1 DFQATT, CDR2 SNEGSKA (reference sequence). CDR3 DNA sequence: TGCAGTGCTCCCCACAAAAGGGGGGCCACAGATACGCAGTATTTT. Encoded protein: CSAPHKRGATDTQYF.

This rearrangement joins TRBV9 to TRBJ2-2, with TRBD2 matching over 9 bases. The V segment lost 3 bases and the J segment 5 bases; nucleotides outside the gene matches: 8. This CDR3 has 16 residues. Germline loops: CDR1 SGDLS, CDR2 YYNGEE. The CDR3 nucleotides read TGTGCCAGCAGCGGCCAGGGACTAGCAGGGACCGGGGAGCTGTTTTTT. Protein product: CASSGQGLAGTGELFF.

The chain recombines TRBV25-1 with TRBJ2-5; a possible D gene is TRBD2 (5 bases). In germline, CDR1 is MGHDK, CDR2 SYGVNS. The V gene lost 1 base and the J gene lost 1 base, with 10 bases spanning the gap. This CDR3 comprises 15 residues. CDR3 sequence: CASSELSRAQETQYF. DNA for the CDR3: TGTGCCAGCAGTGAATTATCGAGGGCCCAAGAGACCCAGTACTTC.

The V gene is TRBV4-2, the J gene TRBJ1-1; 7 nucleotides agree with TRBD1. Looked up from germline, CDR1 is LGHNA and CDR2 is YNFKEQ. The V segment lost 5 bases and the J segment 4 bases; nucleotides outside the gene matches: 13. This CDR3 is 16 amino acids long. This chain's CDR3 is CASSVTGFSQSTEAFF. The CDR3 DNA sequence: TGTGCCAGCAGCGTGACAGGGTTCAGCCAGTCCACTGAAGCTTTCTTT.

This sequence joins TRBV2 and TRBJ2-5; 7 bases are shared with TRBD2. The length of the CDR3 is 15 residues. Germline-derived CDR1 and CDR2 are SNHLY and FYNNEI. The trim removed 5 bases at V and 4 bases at J, leaving 10 bases unmatched. CDR3 in amino acids: CASSPLGGGGETQYF. Here the CDR3 DNA reads TGTGCCAGCAGTCCCCTTGGAGGCGGGGGAGAGACCCAGTACTTC.

This clonotype is categorized as medium-sized. J is TRBJ2-3 and V is TRBV6-1, with 10 bases lining up with TRBD2. The germline gives CDR1 MNHNS, CDR2 SASEGT. V was clipped by 7 bases and J by 7 bases; unmatched bases: 8. The CDR3 length is 14 residues. In DNA form, the CDR3 reads TGTGCCAGCACCCCAAGCGGGGGGGCGTATACGCAGTATTTT. Encoded protein: CASTPSGGAYTQYF.

The gene calls are TRBV7-6 and TRBJ2-3; 8 nucleotides match TRBD2. CDR1 and CDR2 from the germline V gene are SGHVS and FNYEAQ. The V gene end was trimmed by 5 bases and the J gene end by 5 bases; junction bases not matched to a gene: 9. The CDR3 consists of 15 residues. The CDR3 coding sequence is TGTGCCAGCAGCCGGGAGGGGGGGGCTAGAGATACGCAGTATTTT. Its translation: CASSREGGARDTQYF.

The rearrangement links TRBV5-1 to TRBJ1-3, with D unresolved. V lost 0 bases and J 0 bases, leaving 10 bases between the germline ends. Germline V gene sequence: CDR1 SGHRS, CDR2 YFSETQ. This CDR3 has 16 residues. The CDR3, as DNA: TGCGCCAGCAGCTTGGGGCGGGATGACTCTGGAAACACCATATATTTT. This translates into CASSLGRDDSGNTIYF.

The rearrangement links TRBV10-3 to TRBJ1-1; 10 nucleotides line up with TRBD1. V was clipped by 6 bases and J by 3 bases; unmatched bases: 4. Germline CDR1 is ENHRY and CDR2 is SYGVKD. This CDR3 region has 14 residues. CDR3 nucleotide sequence: TGTGCCATCAGCGGACAGGGGGTCTACACTGAAGCTTTCTTT. Translating it yields CAISGQGVYTEAFF.

The genes are TRBV5-4 and TRBJ2-3; 8 bases match TRBD2. The ends lost 4 bases at V and 5 bases at J; junction bases unmatched: 9. The CDR3 has 15 amino acids. Per the germline V gene, CDR1 is SGHNT and CDR2 is YYREEE (reference sequence). For the CDR3, the DNA is TGTGCCAGCAGCCGAACGGGGGGGCTGGGAGATACGCAGTATTTT. This translates into CASSRTGGLGDTQYF.

The chain combines TRBV5-1 with TRBJ2-1; D gene uncertain. Trimming removed 4 bases at V and 6 bases at J, with 17 bases between. The CDR3 is made up of 15 amino acids. From germline, CDR1 is SGHRS and CDR2 YFSETQ. The CDR3 nucleotides read TGCGCCAGCAGCCGGGTAGCCATGTTTCTCAATGAGCAGTTCTTC. The encoded protein is CASSRVAMFLNEQFF.

This clonotype was seen a few times. The chain has TRBV11-3 and TRBJ2-5; 7 bases align to TRBD2. Germline values: CDR1 SGHNT, CDR2 YENEEA. This CDR3 is 15 amino acids long. The ends lost 5 bases at V and 2 bases at J; junction bases unmatched: 8. The CDR3 region is CASSPPGGVQETQYF. CDR3 coding DNA: TGTGCCAGCAGCCCCCCTGGGGGGGTGCAAGAGACCCAGTACTTC.

The rearrangement links TRBV2 to TRBJ1-1, with 8 bases identical to TRBD1. The V segment lost 6 bases and the J segment 4 bases; nucleotides outside the gene matches: 7. The CDR3 runs 14 residues. The germline gives CDR1 SNHLY, CDR2 FYNNEI. CDR3 sequence: CASSTQGGGTEAFF. The CDR3 bases are TGTGCCAGCAGCACACAGGGGGGGGGCACTGAAGCTTTCTTT.

The table lists this clonotype with a few counts. V is TRBV27 and J is TRBJ1-1; D perhaps matches TRBD1 (6 bases). The V gene lost 4 bases and the J gene lost 4 bases, with 13 bases spanning the gap. The CDR3 length is 14 residues. From germline, CDR1 is MNHEY and CDR2 SMNVEV (reference sequence). CDR3 loop: CASSSRDMGTEAFF. CDR3 coding DNA: TGTGCCAGCAGTTCCCGGGACATGGGCACTGAAGCTTTCTTT.

The CDR3 here is CASSLFRGVYEQYF. In DNA, the CDR3 is TGTGCCAGCAGCCTCTTCAGGGGCGTCTACGAGCAGTACTTC. The chain carries TRBV14 and TRBJ2-7; the D gene is possibly TRBD1 (6 bases). Germline assignment: CDR1 SGHDN and CDR2 FVKESK. The CDR3 is 14 residues long. Trimming took off 4 bases at V and 3 bases at J, with 13 bases between the two ends.

The rearrangement uses TRBV7-2 and TRBJ2-7; no reliable D call. The CDR3 has 13 residues. Germline-derived CDR1 and CDR2 are SGHTA and FQGNSA. V lost 3 bases and J 0 bases, leaving 6 bases between the germline ends. The CDR3 reads CASSFPSSYEQYF. CDR3 DNA: TGTGCCAGCAGCTTTCCTAGCTCCTACGAGCAGTACTTC.

The V and J genes are TRBV2 and TRBJ2-7, with 10 bases aligning to TRBD2. V trimming: 7 bases; J trimming: 6 bases; junction bases outside the gene matches: 6. The CDR3 runs to 13 residues. The germline V gene has CDR1 SNHLY and CDR2 FYNNEI. The CDR3 DNA sequence: TGTGCCAGCACCCCGGGGACTAGCGTCGAGCAGTACTTC. This encodes CASTPGTSVEQYF.

This rearrangement joins TRBV16 to TRBJ1-2; a possible D gene is TRBD1 (5 bases). V was clipped by 0 bases and J by 8 bases, with 13 bases between them. Germline CDR1 reads KGHSY; CDR2 reads FQNENV. The CDR3 length is 14 residues. CDR3 nucleotides: TGTGCCAGCAGCCAATCGGGGCAGGGCGTGGGCTACACCTTC. This encodes CASSQSGQGVGYTF.

The CDR3 DNA is TGCGCCAGCAGCAACACAGATACGCAGTATTTT. Translating gives CASSNTDTQYF. The chain couples TRBV10-1 to TRBJ2-3; no firm D call. Trimming removed 6 bases from V and 2 bases from J, with 3 bases in between. CDR1 is WNHNN and CDR2 is SYGVQD in the germline V gene (reference sequence). The CDR3 is made up of 11 amino acids.

This clonotype is labeled as medium-sized. The rearrangement links TRBV7-2 to TRBJ2-2; TRBD1 matches 10 bases. CDR1 and CDR2 (germline): SGHTA, FQGNSA. V trimming: 6 bases; J trimming: 3 bases; junction bases outside the gene matches: 7. The CDR3 is made up of 16 amino acids. The DNA for the CDR3 is TGTGCCAGCAGGGCGAGGACAGGGGGATACACCGGGGAGCTGTTTTTT. This gives the protein CASRARTGGYTGELFF.

V usage is TRBV20-1 and J usage is TRBJ2-3; 10 nucleotides match TRBD2. Germline CDR1 reads DFQATT; CDR2 reads SNEGSKA (reference sequence). The CDR3 length is 14 residues. The trim removed 5 bases at V and 6 bases at J, leaving 8 bases unmatched. The CDR3 here is CSAYSGGAGDTQYF. CDR3 in DNA: TGCAGTGCTTACAGCGGGGGGGCCGGCGATACGCAGTATTTT.

V gene TRBV21-1 combines with J gene TRBJ2-5; the table's D call of TRBD2 was not tested on the DNA. TRBV21-1 constitutes a pseudogene. The CDR3 runs to 16 residues. CDR3 nucleotides: TGTGCCAGCAGCAAAGAGGGACTAGCGGGGGTGGGGACCCAGTACTTC. It codes for CASSKEGLAGVGTQYF.

The J gene is TRBJ1-2, the V gene TRBV19, with D hard to call. This CDR3 contains 14 residues. In germline, CDR1 is LNHDA, CDR2 SQIVND (reference sequence). Trimming removed 7 bases from V and 3 bases from J, with 15 bases in between. The CDR3 sequence: CASKMANAHYGYTF. The CDR3 DNA follows: TGTGCCAGTAAAATGGCAAACGCACACTATGGCTACACCTTC.

In its sample, this clonotype was seen once. This chain joins TRBV12-3 or TRBV12-4 and TRBJ2-2; no reliable D call. This CDR3 spans 14 amino acids. V lost 2 bases and J 5 bases, leaving 9 bases between the germline ends. For the CDR3, the DNA is TGTGCCAGCAGTTTAACAGCCCAGACCGGGGAGCTGTTTTTT. It is translated as CASSLTAQTGELFF.